Below, 19 T cell receptor beta chains from the same sample are listed, as sequenced in a study of T-cell reconstitution after alpha-beta-depleted transplantation in children (dated by TCRdb to the mid-2010s). Per the publication, the treatment or condition label means: allogeneic hematopoietic cell transplantation with graft depleted of TCRalphabeta T cells and CD19 B cells. The method was PCR. The listed sequencing device is Illumina HiSeq 2500. TCR library preparation used molecular barcoding, with unique molecular identifiers applied to normalize quantification of the TCRbeta repertoire. The raw public reads went through TCRdb reprocessing: fastp at Q25, MiXCR clone calling, in-frame beta chains kept. Each CDR3 protein gets just one entry, which takes the most common genes and DNA from the rows behind it. The sample contains over 15,000 distinct CDR3 sequences, 5.1% of them found a single time. The ten most abundant clones make up over 6% of the sample.

Sequencing used PBMCs, obtained before TCRalphabeta/CD19-depleted stem cell transplant. Every receptor here comes from a boy aged 5-17 years with acute lymphoblastic leukemia, due to receive a stem cell transplant.

Ten or more counts support this clonotype. The V gene is TRBV12-3 or TRBV12-4, the J gene TRBJ2-1, with D perhaps assigned TRBD1 or TRBD2 (7 bases each). The CDR3 contains 14 residues. Trimming removed 7 bases from V and 6 bases from J, with 16 bases in between. The CDR3 region is CASTNQGGGNEQFF. The DNA of the CDR3 is TGTGCCAGCACCAATCAGGGGGGGGGCAATGAGCAGTTCTTC.

By sample fraction, this clonotype is medium-sized. V and J are TRBV12-3 or TRBV12-4 and TRBJ2-1, with 9 bases fitting TRBD2. V was pared by 5 bases and J by 5 bases, with 10 bases of the junction left unmatched. This CDR3 is 16 amino acids long. CDR3 bases: TGTGCCAGCAGTCCCCCTGAGGGCGGGAGGGACAATGAGCAGTTCTTC. This gives the protein CASSPPEGGRDNEQFF.

This clonotype is categorized as large. CDR3 sequence reads: CASSSGAYEQYF. In DNA form, the CDR3 reads TGTGCCAGCAGCTCAGGGGCCTACGAGCAGTACTTC. The chain links TRBV11-2 to TRBJ2-7, with a possible D match to TRBD1 (6 bases). Trimming shortened V by 4 bases and J by 2 bases, and 6 bases separated the two germline ends. The CDR3 runs 12 residues. CDR1 and CDR2 from the germline V gene are SGHAT and FQNNGV.

This clonotype was seen at least ten times. The chain is built from TRBV3-1 and TRBJ2-5; TRBD1 might be the D (6 bases). V gave up 0 bases and J gave up 3 bases, with 8 bases separating them. The CDR3 consists of 14 residues. The V gene's germline CDR1 is LGHDT and CDR2 YNNKEL (reference sequence). The DNA for the CDR3 is TGTGCCAGCAGCCAAGATCACAGGGAAGAGACCCAGTACTTC. Protein: CASSQDHREETQYF.

Ten or more counts support this clonotype. The gene calls are TRBV5-1 and TRBJ1-2, with 8 bases identical to TRBD1. Germline V gene data show CDR1 as SGHRS and CDR2 as YFSETQ. The CDR3 totals 13 residues. J lost 5 bases, V lost 2 bases, and 2 bases had no gene match. CDR3 nucleotide sequence: TGCGCCAGCAGCTTAAGGACAGGGTATGGCTACACCTTC. It translates to CASSLRTGYGYTF. The entire variable domain, with the rest obtained from reference TRBV5-1 and TRBJ1-2, is as follows: KAGVTQTPRYLIKTRGQQVTLSCSPISGHRSVSWYQQTPGQGLQFLFEYFSETQRNKGNFPGRFSGRQFSNSRSEMNVSTLELGDSALYLCASSLRTGYGYTFGSGTRLTVV.

In its sample, this clonotype was seen many times. This sequence joins TRBV4-1 and TRBJ1-1, with no clear D. This CDR3 contains 14 residues. V was pared by 6 bases and J by 10 bases, with 21 bases between. CDR1 MGHRA and CDR2 YSYEKL come from the germline V gene. CDR3 DNA sequence: TGCGCCAGCAGGATAGGGATATCAGGTCAAAGAGCTTTCTTT. Translated: CASRIGISGQRAFF.

The sample holds many counts of this clonotype. This chain joins TRBV5-1 and TRBJ1-4; 7 positions match TRBD1. Germline values: CDR1 SGHRS, CDR2 YFSETQ. With 4 bases clipped from V and 7 bases from J, the junction kept 7 bases outside the gene matches. This CDR3 is built from 14 residues. The CDR3 loop reads CASSATGTIEKLFF. The CDR3 coding sequence is TGCGCCAGCAGCGCGACAGGGACGATTGAAAAACTGTTTTTT. The complete variable domain, with remaining parts taken from reference TRBV5-1 and TRBJ1-4, reads KAGVTQTPRYLIKTRGQQVTLSCSPISGHRSVSWYQQTPGQGLQFLFEYFSETQRNKGNFPGRFSGRQFSNSRSEMNVSTLELGDSALYLCASSATGTIEKLFFGSGTQLSVL.

By share, this clonotype ranks as medium-sized (0.01 to 0.1%). This sequence joins TRBV12-3 or TRBV12-4 and TRBJ1-1; D remains ambiguous. V lost 5 bases, J lost 0 bases, and 13 bases lay in between. The CDR3 totals 15 residues. CDR3 nucleotides: TGTGCCAGCAGTCGGATCCGATCCTTGAACACTGAAGCTTTCTTT. Its protein is CASSRIRSLNTEAFF.

By share of the sample, this clonotype is medium-sized (0.01 to 0.1%). The chain uses TRBV12-3 or TRBV12-4 and TRBJ2-7; D possibly corresponds to TRBD2 (6 bases). V was pared by 3 bases and J by 0 bases, with 9 bases between. This CDR3 is 14 amino acids long. The CDR3 DNA reads as TGTGCCAGCAGTTTTGCGGGAAACTCCTACGAGCAGTACTTC. Translated, it gives CASSFAGNSYEQYF.

By sample fraction, this clonotype is medium-sized. The chain recombines TRBV4-3 with TRBJ2-3, with D perhaps TRBD1 or TRBD2 (5 bases each). There are 17 residues in the CDR3. The V end was cut by 2 bases, the J end by 0 bases, with 15 bases between. CDR1 is LGHNA and CDR2 is YSLEER in the germline V gene. For the CDR3, the DNA is TGCGCCAGCAGCCAATATCGGGGACGTACTAGCACAGATACGCAGTATTTT. Protein product: CASSQYRGRTSTDTQYF.

This clonotype has at least ten counts. The V call is TRBV6-5, the J call TRBJ2-3; maybe TRBD1 (5 bases). Per the germline V gene, CDR1 is MNHEY and CDR2 is SVGAGI. The germline V and J ends were trimmed by 4 bases and 1 base, with 6 bases remaining between them. The CDR3 extends over 13 amino acids. CDR3 sequence (DNA): TGTGCCAGCAGTTTACAGGGCACAGATACGCAGTATTTT. Translated: CASSLQGTDTQYF.

In its sample, this clonotype was seen many times. The chain joins TRBV20-1 to TRBJ2-1; 9 bases are a match to TRBD1. Germline assignment: CDR1 DFQATT and CDR2 SNEGSKA (reference sequence). The length of the CDR3 is 14 residues. J gave up 4 bases and V 4 bases, and 5 bases lay outside the gene matches. This CDR3 is CSAIPGQGYNEQFF. CDR3 bases: TGCAGTGCTATCCCGGGACAGGGTTACAATGAGCAGTTCTTC.

This clonotype is medium-sized in the sample. This chain joins TRBV20-1 and TRBJ1-1, with no clear D. CDR1 and CDR2 (germline): DFQATT, SNEGSKA (reference sequence). Trimming removed 5 bases from V and 3 bases from J, with 7 bases in between. The CDR3 consists of 11 residues. CDR3 coding DNA: TGCAGTGCTCTTCGGGACACTGAAGCTTTCTTT. Amino acid sequence: CSALRDTEAFF.

This clonotype was picked up many times. The rearrangement joins TRBV6-2 or TRBV6-3 to TRBJ1-1; D unclear. The CDR3 sequence is 13 residues long. V lost 6 bases to trimming and J lost 1 base, with 9 bases between them. The germline gives CDR1 MNHEY, CDR2 SVGEGT. CDR3 sequence (DNA): TGTGCCAGCAGCCGTCGGGGGAACACTGAAGCTTTCTTT. Translated, it gives CASSRRGNTEAFF.

Ten or more counts support this clonotype. The chain joins TRBV10-3 to TRBJ1-1; D is ambiguous. The germline V and J ends were trimmed by 0 bases and 11 bases, with 13 bases remaining between them. This CDR3 is 13 amino acids long. Germline CDR1 is ENHRY and CDR2 is SYGVKD. CDR3 protein: CAISESTAAGAFF. DNA for the CDR3: TGTGCCATCAGTGAGTCGACGGCAGCGGGGGCTTTCTTT.

This clonotype occurred many times. The V and J genes are TRBV18 and TRBJ1-1; D remains ambiguous. The germline gives CDR1 KGHSH, CDR2 LQKENI. With 0 bases removed from V and 1 base from J, the gap between germline ends came to 6 bases. The CDR3 length is 14 residues. This CDR3 reads CASSPPETNTEAFF. In DNA, the CDR3 is TGTGCCAGCTCACCACCGGAGACGAACACTGAAGCTTTCTTT.

Ten or more counts support this clonotype. The chain links TRBV6-2 or TRBV6-3 to TRBJ2-7; D is undetermined. The CDR3 runs to 12 residues. In germline, CDR1 is MNHEY, CDR2 SVGEGT. Trimming took 2 bases from V and 3 from J, leaving 5 bases between them. CDR3 loop: CASSYSIYEQYF. The CDR3 DNA is TGTGCCAGCAGTTACAGCATCTACGAGCAGTACTTC.

In this sample, this clonotype turned up many times. V is TRBV21-1 and J is TRBJ2-1; the table's D call of TRBD1 was not tested on the DNA. TRBV21-1 is designated a pseudogene. The CDR3 sequence is 17 residues long. The CDR3 loop is CASSRPPPGQGFSEQFF. The CDR3 DNA follows: TGTGCCAGCAGCAGACCGCCTCCGGGACAGGGGTTTAGCGAGCAGTTCTTC.

This clonotype was observed many times. The chain joins TRBV6-2 or TRBV6-3 to TRBJ2-1, with 8 bases that match TRBD2. Germline trimming cut 6 bases from V and 4 bases from J; bases unmatched to any gene: 14. Germline-derived CDR1 and CDR2 are MNHEY and SVGEGT. The CDR3 totals 17 residues. DNA for the CDR3: TGTGCCAGCAGCGGCGGCGGGAGGTTTGCAGTGTACAATGAGCAGTTCTTC. Its protein product is CASSGGGRFAVYNEQFF.